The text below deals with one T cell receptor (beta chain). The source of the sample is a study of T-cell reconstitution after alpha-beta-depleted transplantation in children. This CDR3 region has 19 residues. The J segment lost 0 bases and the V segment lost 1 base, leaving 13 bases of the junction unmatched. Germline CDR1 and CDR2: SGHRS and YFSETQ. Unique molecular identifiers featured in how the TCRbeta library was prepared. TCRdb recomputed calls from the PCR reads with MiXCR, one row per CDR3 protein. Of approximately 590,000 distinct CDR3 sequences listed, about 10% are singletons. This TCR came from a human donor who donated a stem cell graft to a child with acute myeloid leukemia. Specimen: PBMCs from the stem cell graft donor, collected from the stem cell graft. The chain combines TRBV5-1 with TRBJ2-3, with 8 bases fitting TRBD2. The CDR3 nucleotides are TGCGCCAGCAGCTTGCTTCCGGTGACGGGAGGGACGAGCACAGATACGCAGTATTTT. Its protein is CASSLLPVTGGTSTDTQYF.